The 2 T cell receptor beta chains below were found in one sample sequenced in a study of Ad26.COV2.S vaccination and SARS-CoV-2 variants. Assay: immunoSEQ multiplex PCR; the TCRdb copy retains only in-frame clones and omits some. Of 75,000 to 100,000 clones in the sample, more than 65% are singletons; the top ten hold roughly 15%. The sample in question was peripheral blood, obtained after recovery from COVID-19. All receptors derive from a human donor who had recovered from COVID-19.

The chain joins TRBV11-3 to TRBJ2-3; the D call may be TRBD1 or TRBD2 (5 bases each). Germline V gene sequence: CDR1 SGHNT, CDR2 YENEEA. V was clipped by 5 bases and J by 0 bases, with 27 bases between them. The CDR3 loop spans 20 amino acids. CDR3 nucleotide sequence: TGTGCCAGCAGCCGACCGTGGGGGAGTGAGAGGGTGAGAAGCACAGATACGCAGTATTTT. Translated: CASSRPWGSERVRSTDTQYF.

This rearrangement joins TRBV28 to TRBJ1-4, with D perhaps TRBD1 (6 bases). V was cut by 5 bases and J by 5 bases, with 6 bases left in between. The germline V gene has CDR1 MDHEN and CDR2 SYDVKM. The CDR3 totals 12 residues. This chain's CDR3 is CASSDRNEKLFF. CDR3 coding DNA: TGTGCCAGCAGTGACAGGAATGAAAAACTGTTTTTT.